These T cell receptor beta chains were read from a single sample in a study of OX40 agonist ivuxolimab in advanced cancers. Here immunoSEQ multiplex PCR was the method, and the copy in TCRdb shows in-frame clones only, minus some. Among about 20,000 clones listed, roughly 78% were seen once. The input for sequencing was CD4+ or CD8+ T cells sorted from blood, taken in a trial of the OX40 agonist ivuxolimab. The receptors were sampled from an adult with an advanced solid tumor such as melanoma, head and neck, liver or kidney cancer. Each CDR3 is given with its conserved first and last residue. Each record gives: CDR3 DNA, CDR3 protein, clone size, V gene, D gene, J gene. A D gene is named only where the DNA matches it firmly. The size field is filled for only some rows; it gives once, few, many or a size class.

TGCGCCAGCAGCATGACAGAGGTTACCTACACTGAAGCTTTCTTT | CASSMTEVTYTEAFF | - | TRBV4-1 | - | TRBJ1-1
TGTGCCAGCAGCCTTCAAATGAACACTGAAGCTTTCTTT | CASSLQMNTEAFF | - | TRBV11-2 | - | TRBJ1-1
TGTGCCAGCAGCGTAGAAGGCTTTGGGCAAGAGACCCAGTACTTC | CASSVEGFGQETQYF | few | TRBV9 | - | TRBJ2-5
TGTGCCAGCAGTTTACTCCTAGCGGCTAACACCGGGGAGCTGTTTTTT | CASSLLLAANTGELFF | - | TRBV7-8 | TRBD2 | TRBJ2-2
TGTGCCAGTAAGGGGACAGAGGACATTCAGTACTTC | CASKGTEDIQYF | - | TRBV2 | TRBD1 | TRBJ2-4
TGTGCCAGCACGGGTGGGCAGGAAGTTTCACCCCTCCACTTT | CASTGGQEVSPLHF | - | TRBV25-1 | - | TRBJ1-6
TGTGCCAGCAGCAAAGTGGGTGGCGACAGGGATGGCTCACCCCTCCACTTT | CASSKVGGDRDGSPLHF | - | TRBV21-1 | - | TRBJ1-6
TGTGCCAGCAGTTACGCCAGGACAGGGATCGATGAGCAGTTCTTC | CASSYARTGIDEQFF | few | TRBV6-5 | TRBD1 | TRBJ2-1
TGTGCCAGCAGTTACACATTAGGTAACTATGGCTACACCTTC | CASSYTLGNYGYTF | - | TRBV6-5 | - | TRBJ1-2
TGTGCCAGCAGCCAAATTGACAGAACGTACGAGCAGTACTTC | CASSQIDRTYEQYF | - | TRBV14 | - | TRBJ2-7
TGTGCCAGCAGCCCCGGACTAGCGGGGGGGCCAGATACGCAGTATTTT | CASSPGLAGGPDTQYF | - | TRBV6-6 | TRBD2 | TRBJ2-3
TGTGCCAGCAGTGAATGGGTGACAACTAATGAAAAACTGTTTTTT | CASSEWVTTNEKLFF | - | TRBV25-1 | - | TRBJ1-4
TGTGCCAGCAGTGAGGGCCAGGGGATAGTGTACGAGCAGTACTTC | CASSEGQGIVYEQYF | - | TRBV2 | - | TRBJ2-7
TGTGCCAGCCGTCCCGGGATATATAGCAATCAGCCCCAGCATTTT | CASRPGIYSNQPQHF | - | TRBV19 | - | TRBJ1-5
TGTGCCATCAGTGTCGTGCAGGGTGTTCTATATAGCAATCAGCCCCAGCATTTT | CAISVVQGVLYSNQPQHF | - | TRBV10-3 | - | TRBJ1-5
TGTGCCAGCTCACCGGGGGACCCTTGGCCGGAGCTGTTTTTT | CASSPGDPWPELFF | - | TRBV18 | - | TRBJ2-2
TGTGCCAGTAGTTCTGGGTTCCTCTACGAGCAGTACTTC | CASSSGFLYEQYF | - | TRBV19 | - | TRBJ2-7
TGCGCCAGCAGCCAAGGGGACAGAGGGATGTCACCCCTCCACTTT | CASSQGDRGMSPLHF | many | TRBV4-1 | TRBD1 | TRBJ1-6
TGTGCCAGCTCACCGCGTGATGGGCAGGGAAAGGCCCAGTACTTC | CASSPRDGQGKAQYF | once | TRBV18 | - | TRBJ2-5
TGCGCCAGCAGCCAAGATAACCAGGATAGAAACACCGGGGAGCTGTTTTTT | CASSQDNQDRNTGELFF | - | TRBV4-1 | - | TRBJ2-2
TGTGCCAGTTCTCCACTGACCGGTAACGGCACCGGGGAGCTGTTTTTT | CASSPLTGNGTGELFF | once | TRBV21-1 | - | TRBJ2-2
TGTGCCTGGAGTGACGGGACACTCCAAGAGACCCAGTACTTC | CAWSDGTLQETQYF | few | TRBV30 | - | TRBJ2-5
TGTGCCAGTAGTATGTGGTCAGATACGCAGTATTTT | CASSMWSDTQYF | - | TRBV19 | - | TRBJ2-3
TGTGCCAGCAGTTACTCAACGGCAAGCTCCTACGAGCAGTACTTC | CASSYSTASSYEQYF | - | TRBV6-6 | - | TRBJ2-7
TGTGCCAGCAGCTTAGAGGGGACTAGCGGGGCTCGGGATACGCAGTATTTT | CASSLEGTSGARDTQYF | few | TRBV13 | TRBD2 | TRBJ2-3
TGCGCCAGCAGCTTTACCAGGGAGTTGGGGCCCGGGGAGCTGTTTTTT | CASSFTRELGPGELFF | - | TRBV5-1 | - | TRBJ2-2
TGTGCCAGTAGTATTTCAGGGGGCACAGATACGCAGTATTTT | CASSISGGTDTQYF | few | TRBV19 | - | TRBJ2-3
TGTGCCAGCAGCTTCTGGGGGACAGGGGTAACTGAAGCTTTCTTT | CASSFWGTGVTEAFF | once | TRBV5-6 | TRBD1 | TRBJ1-1
TGTGCCACCAGCACTGTGGGGGGGCAGGGAACTATTATCTCCTACGAGCAGTACTTC | CATSTVGGQGTIISYEQYF | - | TRBV15 | - | TRBJ2-7
TGTGCCAGCAGCCATGCCTACAATGAGCAGTTCTTC | CASSHAYNEQFF | - | TRBV13 | - | TRBJ2-1
TGTGCCAGCAGCCGCGCGGGGGGCTACGACACCGGGGAGCTGTTTTTT | CASSRAGGYDTGELFF | - | TRBV7-2 | TRBD2 | TRBJ2-2
TGTGCCAGCAGCTTAGGGACAGGGGACGAGCAGTACTTC | CASSLGTGDEQYF | few | TRBV11-3 | TRBD1 | TRBJ2-7
TGTGCCAGCAGCTTCAGGTCATCTGACTACTTC | CASSFRSSDYF | - | TRBV5-6 | - | TRBJ2-5
TGTGCCAGCAGCCCGTGGCGGGGCGGTTTTGAAGAGACCCAGTACTTC | CASSPWRGGFEETQYF | - | TRBV9 | - | TRBJ2-5
TGTGCCAGTAGTTCGGGACAGGGAGGATGGGGTAATCAGCCCCAGCATTTT | CASSSGQGGWGNQPQHF | - | TRBV19 | TRBD1 | TRBJ1-5
TGTGCCAGCAGTCCCCGCAGAGTCGGCTATAATTCACCCCTCCACTTT | CASSPRRVGYNSPLHF | - | TRBV27 | - | TRBJ1-6
TGTGCCAGCAGCTCTCGGGGGGCAACCTACAATGAGCAGTTCTTC | CASSSRGATYNEQFF | - | TRBV11-3 | - | TRBJ2-1
TGTGCCAGCCGACTCGACACCACTAACACTGAAGCTTTCTTT | CASRLDTTNTEAFF | few | TRBV27 | - | TRBJ1-1
TGCGCCAGCAGCCAAAGCCAGGGCGAACACCGGGCAGGCTACACCTTC | CASSQSQGEHRAGYTF | - | TRBV4-1 | - | TRBJ1-2
TGTGCCAGCAGTGGGGGAGCGATCTACGGGGATGAGCAGTTCTTC | CASSGGAIYGDEQFF | - | TRBV5-4 | - | TRBJ2-1
TGTGCCAGCAGGTTAGGGATCAACTACGAGCAGTACTTC | CASRLGINYEQYF | medium-sized | TRBV28 | - | TRBJ2-7
TGCGCCAGCAGCCAAGGGGGGGTCTATAGCAATCAGCCCCAGCATTTT | CASSQGGVYSNQPQHF | - | TRBV4-1 | - | TRBJ1-5
TGTGCCAGCAGCGCCCTCGAGAGGGGTCGAGAGACCCAGTACTTC | CASSALERGRETQYF | few | TRBV11-3 | - | TRBJ2-5
TGTGCCAGCAGCTTTTCTAGCGGGATGGGCTACGAGCAGTACTTC | CASSFSSGMGYEQYF | - | TRBV7-3 | TRBD2 | TRBJ2-7
TGTGCTAGTGGTTTAGGGACTAGCGGGGGGGCGTCAGAGACCCAGTACTTC | CASGLGTSGGASETQYF | - | TRBV12-5 | TRBD2 | TRBJ2-5
TGTGCCAGCAGCTTAACGGCGAACGGCTACGAGCAGTACTTC | CASSLTANGYEQYF | - | TRBV4-2 | - | TRBJ2-7
TGTGCCAGCAGCCAAGGGGACGGATTAGCAGTATACGAGCAGTACTTC | CASSQGDGLAVYEQYF | - | TRBV5-5 | - | TRBJ2-7
TGTGCCTGGAGCCCGTTAATCATGGGAGTTTATGGCTACACCTTC | CAWSPLIMGVYGYTF | - | TRBV30 | - | TRBJ1-2
TGTGCCATCAGTGAGGACTCCTACAATGGTCGAGACACCGGGGAGCTGTTTTTT | CAISEDSYNGRDTGELFF | - | TRBV10-3 | - | TRBJ2-2
TGTGCCAGCAGTTACTCGAGAAGCGGAAGCTCCTACGAGCAGTACTTC | CASSYSRSGSSYEQYF | - | TRBV6-5 | - | TRBJ2-7
TGTGCCAGCACCCTCCGGGACACCGGGGAGCTGTTTTTT | CASTLRDTGELFF | - | TRBV28 | - | TRBJ2-2
TGTGCCAGCAGCTTACTAGGAGGGCCGTATTACAATGAGCAGTTCTTC | CASSLLGGPYYNEQFF | once | TRBV5-4 | - | TRBJ2-1
TGTGCCAGCAGTTTATGGGGGGGTGTTGGCAATCAGCCCCAGCATTTT | CASSLWGGVGNQPQHF | once | TRBV28 | - | TRBJ1-5
TGCGCCAGCAGCCAAGATCGGGGGGTGAGCACAGATACGCAGTATTTT | CASSQDRGVSTDTQYF | - | TRBV4-3 | TRBD2 | TRBJ2-3
TGTGCCAGCAGTCTACATAACACTGAAGCTTTCTTT | CASSLHNTEAFF | - | TRBV28 | - | TRBJ1-1
TGTGCCAGCAGCATACTAGCGGGGGGAGAGACCCAGTACTTC | CASSILAGGETQYF | - | TRBV28 | TRBD2 | TRBJ2-5
TGCAGCTCGCACGACGGAGAAGAGACCCAGTACTTC | CSSHDGEETQYF | - | TRBV29-1 | - | TRBJ2-5
TGTGCCAGCAGTTACTCCCCGGTGATCGACTATGGCTACACCTTC | CASSYSPVIDYGYTF | - | TRBV6-5 | - | TRBJ1-2
TGTGCCAGCAGTTTCCTAATCCTGACAGGGGGTAGCAATCAGCCCCAGCATTTT | CASSFLILTGGSNQPQHF | once | TRBV28 | TRBD1 | TRBJ1-5
TGTGCCAGCGGGGACAGGGACTCTGGGGCCAACGTCCTGACTTTC | CASGDRDSGANVLTF | - | TRBV27 | TRBD1 | TRBJ2-6